The clone carrying this TCR beta chain was seen at least ten times. This CDR3 comprises 15 residues. In germline, CDR1 is MNHGY, CDR2 SAAAGT. V lost 10 bases and J 1 base, leaving 17 bases between the germline ends. The data belong to a study of human T cells and chemical hapten exposure. The time point: patch test 2, 6 weeks after DPC sensitization. Treatment here: therapeutic diphenylcyclopropenone sensitization with weekly scalp DPC. Sequencing started from total RNA isolated from unfractionated whole blood. TCRdb re-analysed the RACE reads in MiXCR, keeping a single row per CDR3 protein. The top ten clones hold 3% to 4% of a sample with about 110,000 distinct CDR3 sequences, roughly 10% of them seen once.

The receptor was derived from a woman between 40 and 55 years old with alopecia areata. Some clones in this sample may be carry-over from other donors' samples. Sequences were derived from whole blood, sampled in connection with sensitization to the hapten diphenylcyclopropenone (DPC). The V call is TRBV6-8, the J call TRBJ2-4; maybe TRBD1 (5 bases). The CDR3 spells CAMRRKGVAKNIQYF. DNA of the CDR3: TGTGCCATGCGCCGGAAAGGGGTCGCCAAAAACATTCAGTACTTC.